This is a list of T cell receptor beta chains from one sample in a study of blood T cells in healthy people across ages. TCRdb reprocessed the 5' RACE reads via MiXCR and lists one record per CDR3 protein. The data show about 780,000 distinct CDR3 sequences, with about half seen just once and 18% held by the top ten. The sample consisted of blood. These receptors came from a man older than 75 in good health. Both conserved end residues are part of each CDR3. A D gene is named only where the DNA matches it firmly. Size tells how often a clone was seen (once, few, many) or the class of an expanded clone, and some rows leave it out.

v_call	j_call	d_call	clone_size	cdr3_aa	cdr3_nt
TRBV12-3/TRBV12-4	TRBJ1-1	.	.	CASSLVGLGQNGGAETFF	TGTGCCAGCAGTTTAGTCGGTCTCGGCCAAAATGGAGGGGCTGAAACTTTCTTT
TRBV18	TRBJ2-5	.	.	CASSPPVDSIGGTQYF	TGTGCCAGCTCACCACCGGTGGATTCCATCGGCGGGACCCAGTACTTC
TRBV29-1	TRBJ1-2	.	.	CSVFRATNYGYTF	TGCAGCGTTTTCAGGGCTACTAACTATGGCTACACCTTC
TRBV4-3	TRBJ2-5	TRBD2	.	CASSQEYVAGASIKQYF	TGCGCCAGCAGCCAAGAATACGTAGCGGGAGCCTCAATAAAGCAGTACTTC
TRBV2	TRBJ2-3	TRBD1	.	CASISGQGTDTQYF	TGTGCCAGCATATCGGGACAGGGGACAGATACGCAGTATTTT
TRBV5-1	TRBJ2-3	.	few	CASSLAGQVLGVDTQYF	TGCGCCAGCAGCTTGGCCGGCCAGGTCCTAGGCGTGGATACGCAGTATTTT
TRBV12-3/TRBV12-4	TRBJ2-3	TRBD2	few	CASSFPPTSGSLTDTQYF	TGTGCCAGCAGTTTCCCCCCGACTAGCGGGAGTTTAACAGATACGCAGTATTTT
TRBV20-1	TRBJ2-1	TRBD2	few	CSARVRLALNEQFF	TGCAGTGCTAGGGTGAGACTAGCGTTAAATGAGCAGTTCTTC
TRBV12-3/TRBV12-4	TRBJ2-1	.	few	CASSLDQYNEQFF	TGTGCCAGCAGTTTAGACCAGTACAATGAGCAGTTCTTC
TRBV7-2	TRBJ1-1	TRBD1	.	CASSPAGTVNTEAFF	TGTGCCAGCAGCCCCGCCGGGACAGTGAACACTGAAGCTTTCTTT
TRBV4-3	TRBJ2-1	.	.	CASSQGGTRRHEQFF	TGCGCCAGCAGCCAAGGCGGGACCCGAAGACATGAGCAGTTCTTC
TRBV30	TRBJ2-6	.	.	CAWGRGASGANVLTF	TGTGCCTGGGGCAGGGGCGCCTCTGGGGCCAACGTCCTGACTTTC
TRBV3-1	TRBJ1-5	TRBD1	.	CASSLTGGWQPQHF	TGTGCCAGCAGCCTAACAGGGGGCTGGCAGCCCCAGCATTTT
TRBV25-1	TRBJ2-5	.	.	CASMGLGGEPQETQYF	TGTGCCAGCATGGGCCTTGGTGGCGAGCCCCAAGAGACCCAGTACTTC
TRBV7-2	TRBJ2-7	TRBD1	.	CASSPAPGQGYEQYF	TGTGCCAGCAGCCCGGCCCCGGGACAGGGCTACGAGCAGTACTTC
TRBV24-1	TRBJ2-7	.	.	CATSVAMDSEQYF	TGTGCCACCAGTGTGGCGATGGATAGCGAGCAGTACTTC
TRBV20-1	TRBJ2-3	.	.	CSALQGSTDTQYF	TGCAGTGCCCTGCAGGGGAGCACAGATACGCAGTATTTT
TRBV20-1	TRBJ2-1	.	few	CSAGGANDEQFF	TGCAGTGCCGGGGGAGCTAATGATGAGCAGTTCTTC
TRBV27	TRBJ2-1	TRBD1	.	CASRRQGFYGQFF	TGTGCCAGCCGTCGACAGGGGTTCTATGGGCAGTTCTTC
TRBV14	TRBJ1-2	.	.	CASSQAITTGGYTF	TGTGCCAGCAGCCAAGCCATCACGACAGGTGGCTACACCTTC
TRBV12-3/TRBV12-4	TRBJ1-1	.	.	CASGGLAEAFF	TGTGCCAGCGGGGGGCTTGCTGAAGCTTTCTTT
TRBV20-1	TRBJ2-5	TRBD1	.	CSARGQGEGTQYF	TGCAGTGCTAGAGGACAGGGGGAGGGGACCCAGTACTTC
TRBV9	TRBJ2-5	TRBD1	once	CASSVEGQGFLDEQYF	TGTGCCAGCAGCGTAGAAGGACAGGGTTTCCTCGATGAGCAGTACTTC